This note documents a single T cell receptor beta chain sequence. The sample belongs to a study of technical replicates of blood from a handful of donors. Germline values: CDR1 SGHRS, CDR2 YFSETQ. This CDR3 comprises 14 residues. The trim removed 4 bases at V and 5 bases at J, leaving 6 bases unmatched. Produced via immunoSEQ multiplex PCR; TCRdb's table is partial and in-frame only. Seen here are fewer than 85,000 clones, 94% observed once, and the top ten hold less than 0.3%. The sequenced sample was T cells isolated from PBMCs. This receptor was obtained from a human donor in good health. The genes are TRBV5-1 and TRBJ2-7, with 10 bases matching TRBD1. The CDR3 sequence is CASSLGQGVDEQYF. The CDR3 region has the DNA TGCGCCAGCAGCCTAGGACAGGGGGTAGACGAGCAGTACTTC.